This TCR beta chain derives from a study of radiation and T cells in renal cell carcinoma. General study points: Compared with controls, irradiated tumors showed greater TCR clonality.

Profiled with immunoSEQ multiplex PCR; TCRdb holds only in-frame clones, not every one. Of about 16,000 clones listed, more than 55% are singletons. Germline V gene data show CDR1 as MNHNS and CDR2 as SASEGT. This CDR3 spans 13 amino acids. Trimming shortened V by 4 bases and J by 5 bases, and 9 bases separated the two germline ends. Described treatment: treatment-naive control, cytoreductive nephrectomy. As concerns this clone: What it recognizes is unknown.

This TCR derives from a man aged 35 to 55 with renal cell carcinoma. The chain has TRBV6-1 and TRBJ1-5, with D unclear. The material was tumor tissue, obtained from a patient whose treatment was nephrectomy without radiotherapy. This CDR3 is CASSGEDYQPQHF. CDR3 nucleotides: TGTGCCAGCAGTGGGGAGGACTATCAGCCCCAGCATTTT.